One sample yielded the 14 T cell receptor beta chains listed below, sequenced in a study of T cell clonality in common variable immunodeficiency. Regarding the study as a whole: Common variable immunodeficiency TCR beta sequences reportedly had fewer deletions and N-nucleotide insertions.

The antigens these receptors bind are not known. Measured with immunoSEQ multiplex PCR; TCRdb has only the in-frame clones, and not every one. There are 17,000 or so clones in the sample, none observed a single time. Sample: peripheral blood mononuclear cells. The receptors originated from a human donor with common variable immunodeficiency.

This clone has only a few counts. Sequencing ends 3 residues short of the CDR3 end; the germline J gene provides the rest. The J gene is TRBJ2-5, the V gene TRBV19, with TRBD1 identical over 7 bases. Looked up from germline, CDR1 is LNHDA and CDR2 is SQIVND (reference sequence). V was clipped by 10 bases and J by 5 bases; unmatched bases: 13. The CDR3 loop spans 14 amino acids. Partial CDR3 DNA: TGTGCCACCACCCCGACAGGGTCAATGGAGACC. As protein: CATTPTGSMET. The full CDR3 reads CATTPTGSMETQYF.

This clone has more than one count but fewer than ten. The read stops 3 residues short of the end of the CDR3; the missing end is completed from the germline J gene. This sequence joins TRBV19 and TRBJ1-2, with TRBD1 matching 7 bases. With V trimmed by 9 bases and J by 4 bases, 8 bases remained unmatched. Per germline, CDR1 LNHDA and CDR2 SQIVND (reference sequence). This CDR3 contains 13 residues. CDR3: CASTTGYGYGYTF. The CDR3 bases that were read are TGTGCCAGCACGACAGGGTACGGCTATGGC.

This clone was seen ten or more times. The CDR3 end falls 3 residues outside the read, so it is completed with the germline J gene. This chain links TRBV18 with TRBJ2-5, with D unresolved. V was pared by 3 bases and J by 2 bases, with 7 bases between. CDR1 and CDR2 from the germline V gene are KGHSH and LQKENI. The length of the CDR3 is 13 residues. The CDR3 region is CASSPSLQETQYF. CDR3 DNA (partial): TGTGCCAGCTCACCCTCTCTTCAAGAGACC.

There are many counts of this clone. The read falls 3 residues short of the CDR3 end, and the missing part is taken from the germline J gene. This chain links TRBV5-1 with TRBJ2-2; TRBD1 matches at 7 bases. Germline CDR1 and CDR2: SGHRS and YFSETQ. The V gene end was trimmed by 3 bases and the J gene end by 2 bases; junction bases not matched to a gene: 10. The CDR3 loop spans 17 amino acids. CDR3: CASSSWDSLLNTGELFF. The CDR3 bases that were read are TGCGCCAGCAGCTCTTGGGACAGCCTACTAAACACCGGGGAG.

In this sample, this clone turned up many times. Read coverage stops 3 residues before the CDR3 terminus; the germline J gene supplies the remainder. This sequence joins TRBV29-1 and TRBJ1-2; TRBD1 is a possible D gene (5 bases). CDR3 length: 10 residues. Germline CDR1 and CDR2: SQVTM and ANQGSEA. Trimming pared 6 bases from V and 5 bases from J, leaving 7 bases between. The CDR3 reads CSVDSYGYTF. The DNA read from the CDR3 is TGCAGCGTAGACAGTTATGGC.

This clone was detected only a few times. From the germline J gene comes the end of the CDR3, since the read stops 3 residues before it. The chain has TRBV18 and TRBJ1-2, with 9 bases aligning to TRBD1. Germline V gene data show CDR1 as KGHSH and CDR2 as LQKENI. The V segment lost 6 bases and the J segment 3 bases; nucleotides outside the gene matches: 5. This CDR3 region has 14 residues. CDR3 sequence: CASSSGQGDYGYTF. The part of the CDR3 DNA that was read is TGTGCCAGCTCGTCGGGACAGGGAGACTATGGC.

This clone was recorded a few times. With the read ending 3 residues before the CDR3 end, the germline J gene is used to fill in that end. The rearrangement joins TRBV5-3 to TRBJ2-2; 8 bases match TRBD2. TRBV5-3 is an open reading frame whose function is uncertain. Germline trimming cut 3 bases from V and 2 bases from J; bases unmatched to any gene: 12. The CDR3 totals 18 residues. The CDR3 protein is CARSSSGGLPINTGELFF. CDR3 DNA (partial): TGTGCCAGAAGCTCCAGCGGGGGCCTCCCCATTAACACCGGGGAG.

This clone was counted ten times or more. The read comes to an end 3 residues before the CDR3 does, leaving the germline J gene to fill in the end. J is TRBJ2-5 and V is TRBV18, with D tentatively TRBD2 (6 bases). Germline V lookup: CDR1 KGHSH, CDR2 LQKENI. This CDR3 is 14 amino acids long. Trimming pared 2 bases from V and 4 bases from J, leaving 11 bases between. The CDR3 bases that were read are TGTGCCAGCTCACCAAGTCTGGGGGGAGAGACC. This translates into CASSPSLGGET. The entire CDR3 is CASSPSLGGETQYF.

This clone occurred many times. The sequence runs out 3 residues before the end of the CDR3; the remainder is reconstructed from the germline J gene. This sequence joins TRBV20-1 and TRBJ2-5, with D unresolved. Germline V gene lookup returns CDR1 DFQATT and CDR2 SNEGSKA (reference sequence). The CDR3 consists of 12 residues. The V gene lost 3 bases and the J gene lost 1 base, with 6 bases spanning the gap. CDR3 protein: CSASISQETQYF. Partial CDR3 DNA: TGCAGTGCTAGTATCTCCCAAGAGACC.

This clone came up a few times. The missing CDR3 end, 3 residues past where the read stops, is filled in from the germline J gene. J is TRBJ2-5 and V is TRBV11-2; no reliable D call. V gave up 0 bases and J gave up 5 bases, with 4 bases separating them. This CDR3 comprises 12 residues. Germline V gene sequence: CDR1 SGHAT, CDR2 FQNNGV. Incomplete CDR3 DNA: TGTGCCAGCAGCTTAGATCGTGAGACC. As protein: CASSLDRET. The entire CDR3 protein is CASSLDRETQYF. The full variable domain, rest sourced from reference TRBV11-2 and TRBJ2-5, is EAGVAQSPRYKIIEKRQSVAFWCNPISGHATLYWYQQILGQGPKLLIQFQNNGVVDDSQLPKDRFSAERLKGVDSTLKIQPAKLEDSAVYLCASSLDRETQYFGPGTRLLVL.

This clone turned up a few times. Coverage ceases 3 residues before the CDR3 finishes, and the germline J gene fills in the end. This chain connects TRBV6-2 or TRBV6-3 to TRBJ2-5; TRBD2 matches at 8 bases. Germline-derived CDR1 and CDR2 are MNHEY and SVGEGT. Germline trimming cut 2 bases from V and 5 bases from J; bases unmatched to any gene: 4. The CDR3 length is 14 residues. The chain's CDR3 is CASSYTGGRETQYF. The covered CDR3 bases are TGTGCCAGCAGTTACACGGGGGGGCGGGAGACC.

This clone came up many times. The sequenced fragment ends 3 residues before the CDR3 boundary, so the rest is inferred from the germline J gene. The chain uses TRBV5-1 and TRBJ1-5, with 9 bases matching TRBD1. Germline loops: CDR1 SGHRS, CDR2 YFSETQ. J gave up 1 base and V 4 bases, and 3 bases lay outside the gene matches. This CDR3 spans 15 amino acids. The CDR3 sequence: CASSRGQGSNQPQHF. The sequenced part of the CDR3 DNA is TGCGCCAGCAGCCGGGGACAGGGAAGCAATCAGCCC. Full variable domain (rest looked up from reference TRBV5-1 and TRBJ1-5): KAGVTQTPRYLIKTRGQQVTLSCSPISGHRSVSWYQQTPGQGLQFLFEYFSETQRNKGNFPGRFSGRQFSNSRSEMNVSTLELGDSALYLCASSRGQGSNQPQHFGDGTRLSIL.

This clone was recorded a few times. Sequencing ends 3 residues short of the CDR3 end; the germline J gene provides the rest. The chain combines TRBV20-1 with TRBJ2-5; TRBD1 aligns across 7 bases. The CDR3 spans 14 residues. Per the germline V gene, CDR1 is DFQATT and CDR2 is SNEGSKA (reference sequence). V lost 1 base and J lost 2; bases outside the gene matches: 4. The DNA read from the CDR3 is TGCAGTGCTAGAGCAGGCAGGGGGCAAGAGACC. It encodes CSARAGRGQET. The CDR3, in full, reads CSARAGRGQETQYF.

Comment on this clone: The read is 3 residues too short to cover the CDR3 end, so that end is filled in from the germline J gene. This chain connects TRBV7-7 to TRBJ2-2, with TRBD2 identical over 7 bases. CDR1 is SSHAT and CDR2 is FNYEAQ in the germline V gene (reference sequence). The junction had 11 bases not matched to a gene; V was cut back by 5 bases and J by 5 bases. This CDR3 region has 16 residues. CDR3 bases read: TGTGCCAGCAGCCGGAGTAACGGGGGGACGACCGGGGAG. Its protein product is CASSRSNGGTTGE. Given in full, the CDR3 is CASSRSNGGTTGELFF.